A single sample gave rise to the 23 T cell receptor beta chains below, sequenced in a study of identical twins. One entry per CDR3 protein, called by TCRdb with MiXCR from the 5' RACE reads. Of around 290,000 distinct CDR3 sequences listed, more than 8% are singletons. This same sample was also taken into another study, of yellow fever vaccine responses in identical twins.

Source material: CD8+ T cells sorted from blood. Every receptor here comes from a woman aged 18-29 years in good health.

This clonotype has at least ten counts. CDR3 sequence: CATSRDMAASNYGYTF. In DNA, the CDR3 is TGTGCCACCAGCAGAGATATGGCCGCTTCTAACTATGGCTACACCTTC. The chain combines TRBV15 with TRBJ1-2, with unresolved D. The CDR3 totals 16 residues. Looked up from germline, CDR1 is LNHNV and CDR2 is YYDKDF (reference sequence). Trimming removed 0 bases from V and 0 bases from J, with 11 bases in between.

This clonotype has more than one count but fewer than ten. The gene calls are TRBV6-5 and TRBJ2-1, with TRBD2 as a possible D gene (6 bases). Germline loops: CDR1 MNHEY, CDR2 SVGAGI. V was trimmed by 2 bases and J by 0 bases, leaving 11 bases between them. The CDR3 covers 16 residues. CDR3 in DNA: TGTGCCAGCAGTTACGGGGGGTTGCTCTCCTACAATGAGCAGTTCTTC. Its protein is CASSYGGLLSYNEQFF.

CDR3 sequence: CASSIAEGSGANVLTF. Here the CDR3 DNA reads TGTGCCAGTAGTATAGCAGAGGGGTCCGGGGCCAACGTCCTGACTTTC. The rearrangement uses TRBV19 and TRBJ2-6, with D perhaps given as TRBD1 or TRBD2 (5 bases each). This CDR3 has 16 amino acids. Deletions cut 1 base from V and 4 bases from J, with 11 bases between. The germline V gene encodes CDR1 LNHDA and CDR2 SQIVND (reference sequence).

This clonotype was seen ten or more times. The J gene is TRBJ2-2, the V gene TRBV5-1; D perhaps matches TRBD2 (6 bases). Germline CDR1 reads SGHRS; CDR2 reads YFSETQ. The V and J ends lost 1 base and 5 bases respectively, with 12 bases between them. The CDR3 is made up of 15 amino acids. CDR3 bases: TGCGCCAGCAGCTTGATCGGGGCGGGGACCGGGGAGCTGTTTTTT. It yields the protein CASSLIGAGTGELFF. Complete variable domain (other parts from reference TRBV5-1 and TRBJ2-2): KAGVTQTPRYLIKTRGQQVTLSCSPISGHRSVSWYQQTPGQGLQFLFEYFSETQRNKGNFPGRFSGRQFSNSRSEMNVSTLELGDSALYLCASSLIGAGTGELFFGEGSRLTVL.

In this sample, this clonotype turned up many times. The chain is built from TRBV7-2 and TRBJ2-5, with D uncertain. Per the germline V gene, CDR1 is SGHTA and CDR2 is FQGNSA. The CDR3 consists of 13 residues. V lost 2 bases and J lost 0, with 4 bases in between. The CDR3 here is CASSLPDQETQYF. In DNA, the CDR3 is TGTGCCAGCAGCTTACCGGACCAAGAGACCCAGTACTTC. The complete variable domain, with remaining parts taken from reference TRBV7-2 and TRBJ2-5, reads GAGVSQSPSNKVTEKGKDVELRCDPISGHTALYWYRQSLGQGLEFLIYFQGNSAPDKSGLPSDRFSAERTGGSVSTLTIQRTQQEDSAVYLCASSLPDQETQYFGPGTRLLVL.

This clonotype has ten or more counts. The gene calls are TRBV7-8 and TRBJ2-7; D unclear. CDR1 and CDR2 (germline): SGHVS, FQNEAQ. The CDR3 sequence is 17 residues long. The V and J ends lost 1 base and 0 bases respectively, with 16 bases between them. The CDR3 is CASSLGEKGTTSYEQYF. The CDR3 region has the DNA TGTGCCAGCAGCTTAGGTGAGAAGGGAACAACCTCCTACGAGCAGTACTTC. Filled out from reference TRBV7-8 and TRBJ2-7, the complete variable domain reads GAGVSQSPRYKVAKRGQDVALRCDPISGHVSLFWYQQALGQGPEFLTYFQNEAQLDKSGLPSDRFFAERPEGSVSTLKIQRTQQEDSAVYLCASSLGEKGTTSYEQYFGPGTRLTVT.

CDR3 DNA: TGTGCCAGCAGTTACAAACAGGGGGCCGACGGGGAGCTGTTTTTT. This gives the protein CASSYKQGADGELFF. V usage is TRBV27 and J usage is TRBJ2-2, with 9 bases fitting TRBD1. The V and J ends lost 4 bases and 7 bases, in that order; junction bases with no gene match: 7. The germline V gene has CDR1 MNHEY and CDR2 SMNVEV (reference sequence). The CDR3 loop spans 15 amino acids.

This clonotype has ten or more counts. The rearrangement uses TRBV18 and TRBJ1-5, with TRBD1 matching over 11 bases. V was pared by 6 bases and J by 1 base, with 8 bases of the junction left unmatched. The V gene's germline CDR1 is KGHSH and CDR2 LQKENI. This CDR3 region has 17 residues. For the CDR3, the DNA is TGTGCCAGCTCCCTGGACAGGGGGCGCGGAAGCAATCAGCCCCAGCATTTT. It codes for CASSLDRGRGSNQPQHF.

The chain joins TRBV7-2 to TRBJ2-7; TRBD1 or TRBD2 may be the D gene (7 bases each). The CDR3 is made up of 14 amino acids. Germline-derived CDR1 and CDR2 are SGHTA and FQGNSA. Between the trimmed V and J ends, which lost 2 bases and 4 bases, there was a span of 12 bases. CDR3 nucleotide sequence: TGTGCCAGCAGCTTATTCAGGGGGGGATACGAGCAGTACTTC. It specifies CASSLFRGGYEQYF.

This clonotype has just a few counts. The V and J genes are TRBV20-1 and TRBJ2-1, with 8 bases identical to TRBD2. In germline, CDR1 is DFQATT, CDR2 SNEGSKA (reference sequence). The CDR3 is 15 amino acids. After removal of 5 bases from V and 7 bases from J, the junction contained 13 bases not matched to a gene. This CDR3 is CSAHPGTRVSNEQFF. The CDR3 DNA reads TGCAGTGCTCACCCTGGGACTAGGGTTTCGAATGAGCAGTTCTTC.

This clonotype was detected many times. The chain is built from TRBV7-9 and TRBJ1-5; D remains ambiguous. V gave up 6 bases and J gave up 2 bases, with 11 bases separating them. Germline V gene data show CDR1 as SEHNR and CDR2 as FQNEAQ (reference sequence). The CDR3 contains 14 residues. The CDR3, as DNA: TGTGCCAGCAGTCCACTTGGAGGCAATCAGCCCCAGCATTTT. Translated: CASSPLGGNQPQHF.

V usage is TRBV20-1 and J usage is TRBJ2-7, with a tentative D call TRBD2 (6 bases). CDR3 length equals 16 residues. V gave up 0 bases and J gave up 1 base, with 16 bases separating them. Germline lookup yields CDR1 DFQATT and CDR2 SNEGSKA (reference sequence). The CDR3 loop reads CSARDSVASASYEQYF. The DNA for the CDR3 is TGCAGTGCTAGAGATTCGGTGGCTAGCGCATCCTACGAGCAGTACTTC.

V usage is TRBV7-9 and J usage is TRBJ2-1; D call uncertain. V was pared by 2 bases and J by 8 bases, with 16 bases between. CDR3 length equals 15 residues. The V gene's germline CDR1 is SEHNR and CDR2 FQNEAQ (reference sequence). In DNA, the CDR3 is TGTGCCAGCAGCTTATATTTCACAGCTCGGGATGAGCAGTTCTTC. Translating it yields CASSLYFTARDEQFF.

This clonotype turned up a few times. This rearrangement joins TRBV14 to TRBJ1-2; perhaps TRBD1 as D (6 bases). From germline, CDR1 is SGHDN and CDR2 FVKESK. The CDR3 has 15 residues. Trimming left V 3 bases short and J 1 base short, with 12 bases between. This CDR3 is CASSHGGGFNYGYTF. CDR3 bases: TGTGCCAGCAGCCACGGAGGGGGATTTAACTATGGCTACACCTTC. Complete variable domain (other parts from reference TRBV14 and TRBJ1-2): EAGVTQFPSHSVIEKGQTVTLRCDPISGHDNLYWYRRVMGKEIKFLLHFVKESKQDESGMPNNRFLAERTGGTYSTLKVQPAELEDSGVYFCASSHGGGFNYGYTFGSGTRLTVV.

This sequence joins TRBV7-2 and TRBJ2-7, with 8 positions matching TRBD2. The V segment lost 3 bases and the J segment 3 bases; nucleotides outside the gene matches: 10. This CDR3 is 16 amino acids long. CDR1 and CDR2 (germline): SGHTA, FQGNSA. CDR3 protein: CASSFPTAGDYYEQYF. The CDR3 DNA is TGTGCCAGCAGCTTTCCTACAGCGGGGGACTACTACGAGCAGTACTTC.

As regards this clonotype: Compared with germline, one end of the junction differs, possibly owing to a read error. This chain links TRBV6-4 with TRBJ2-3; 9 nucleotides line up with TRBD2. CDR1 is MRHNA, CDR2 SNTAGT, per germline. The CDR3 is 14 amino acids. CDR3 region: CASSPGTSKDTQYF. The CDR3 coding sequence is TGTGCCAGCAGTCCCGGGACTAGCAAAGATACGCAGTATTTT.

The table lists this clonotype with many counts. CDR3 nucleotide sequence: TGTGCCAGCAGCAGCCCTAGGCCTGAGCAGTTCTTC. It yields the protein CASSSPRPEQFF. The rearrangement links TRBV12-3 or TRBV12-4 to TRBJ2-1; D not certain. Trimming stripped 6 bases from V and 9 bases from J, with 12 bases between. CDR3 size: 12 residues.

Details on this clonotype: The junction shows a germline mismatch at one end, possibly a read error. The chain links TRBV7-2 to TRBJ2-7, with 13 bases that match TRBD2. The CDR3 has 15 amino acids. From germline, CDR1 is SGHTA and CDR2 FQGNSA. The CDR3 sequence: CASSPWTSGGGEQYF. The CDR3 bases are TGTGCAAGCAGCCCGTGGACTAGCGGGGGCGGCGAGCAGTACTTC.

This clonotype was recorded many times. V usage is TRBV11-1 and J usage is TRBJ2-7, with 7 bases lining up with TRBD2. The CDR3 spans 13 residues. The V and J ends lost 3 bases and 3 bases, in that order; junction bases with no gene match: 2. Germline CDR1 reads SGHAT; CDR2 reads FQDESV (reference sequence). CDR3 in amino acids: CASSFPSGYEQYF. For the CDR3, the DNA is TGTGCCAGCAGCTTCCCTAGCGGCTACGAGCAGTACTTC.

The V and J genes are TRBV28 and TRBJ1-6; 7 nucleotides line up with TRBD1. Germline V gene lookup returns CDR1 MDHEN and CDR2 SYDVKM. With 6 bases clipped from V and 8 bases from J, the junction kept 7 bases outside the gene matches. This CDR3 comprises 14 residues. The CDR3 is CASRLGQKYSPLHF. The CDR3 region has the DNA TGTGCCAGCAGGCTGGGACAGAAATATTCACCCCTCCACTTT.

This clonotype has more than one count but fewer than ten. The chain joins TRBV12-3 or TRBV12-4 to TRBJ2-1; no reliable D call. Trimming cost V 1 base and J 5 bases, with 15 bases left between them. This CDR3 is built from 16 residues. CDR3 residues: CASSLVGGLLNNEQFF. CDR3 coding DNA: TGTGCCAGCAGTTTAGTTGGTGGGTTGTTAAACAATGAGCAGTTCTTC.

A few counts support this clonotype. The chain links TRBV6-1 to TRBJ1-1; TRBD1 matches 8 bases. The CDR3 runs 13 residues. With 6 bases clipped from V and 4 bases from J, the junction kept 4 bases outside the gene matches. Germline CDR1 reads MNHNS; CDR2 reads SASEGT. The CDR3 DNA reads TGTGCCAGCAGGACAGGGGCAGGCACTGAAGCTTTCTTT. This translates into CASRTGAGTEAFF.

This clonotype was observed a handful of times. This chain joins TRBV27 and TRBJ2-7; weak D call: TRBD2 (5 bases). Germline V gives CDR1 MNHEY, CDR2 SMNVEV (reference sequence). The CDR3 is 14 residues long. V dropped 5 bases and J dropped 3 bases, with 14 bases sitting between them. In DNA form, the CDR3 reads TGTGCCAGCAGTATGGCGGGTGATTACTACGAGCAGTACTTC. Translation: CASSMAGDYYEQYF.